This T cell receptor beta chain was sequenced for a study of blood T cells in healthy people across ages (dated by TCRdb to the mid-2010s). Broadly, across the study: In model experiments, template switching captured roughly one uniquely barcoded TCR beta cDNA molecule for every two T cells. Donors of different ages were randomly distributed across sequencing lanes to avoid experimental bias. The study measured age-related changes in TCR beta repertoire diversity using deep sequencing normalized with unique cDNA molecular identifiers. The study analyzed two additional independent replicas of 1 million unique cDNA reads from the same blood draw for two donors, one aged 18 to 30 and one aged 80 or older. Four age groups were formed from the donors: young (average approximately 15 years), middle-aged (around 37), aged (62) and long-lived (roughly 81). Findings and caveats that apply to the study as a whole: The CMV infection status of donors was not known, potentially confounding age-related changes in expanded clonotypes. Compared with the aged group, the long-lived group had more naive CD4+ T cells, fewer expanded clones and increased TCR diversity, suggesting age selection. Estimates of total diversity from one million sequenced T cells were regarded as lower bounds and underestimates. A strong correlation was found between observed TCR beta diversity and the percentage of naive T cells measured by flow cytometry. Observed TCR beta diversity per million T cells fell roughly linearly with age, and a significant reduction was already apparent by age roughly 40. Since profiling was done on bulk unsorted PBMCs, naive and antigen-experienced compartments could not be conclusively compared.

Libraries were built with 5' RACE. Sequencing relied on an Illumina HiSeq 2500. A second PCR of about 7 to 12 cycles was run with a J-beta primer mix and a sample-barcoded 5' primer. Each TCR beta cDNA molecule received a unique molecular identifier from a template-switch 5' adaptor carrying 12 random nucleotides. At least 2.5 million CDR3-containing paired-end reads were obtained from each sample. All of the RNA was converted into first-strand cDNA using the Mint cDNA synthesis kit, with a TRBC-specific oligonucleotide serving as the primer. Following uracil-DNA glycosylase treatment, a first 18-cycle PCR with universal primers M1SS and BC2_uni_R was performed on all cDNA. The authors processed their data as follows. Normalization of each sample was performed by random selection of 1 million high-quality reads, each carrying a distinct molecular identifier. Reads with shared molecular identifiers were discarded instead of being binned into consensus sequences. MiTCR, run with a Q25 quality threshold and the strictest error-elimination algorithm, handled CDR3 identification, clonotype clustering and error correction. Lower-bound total TCR beta diversity was estimated with a nonparametric unseen species model using Euler transformation. TCRdb redid the processing of the public reads, applying fastp at Q25 and MiXCR, and retained in-frame beta chains. Entries that share a CDR3 protein sequence are merged under the most common genes and DNA. The authors' filters were not applied to this entry. The sample includes nearly 1 million distinct CDR3 sequences, with 45% to 60% observed a single time. Jointly, the top ten make up around a fifth of the sample.

Reading from cysteine to phenylalanine, the CDR3 counts 16 amino acids. Only CDR3 DNA remains: 48 bases, in frame from the first base. The V and J ends are trimmed by 4 bases and 1 base, leaving 15 bases between them. The germline V gene gives CDR1 as SGHRS and CDR2 as YFSETQ. Donors were a few dozen systemically healthy Caucasian individuals from Russia aged 6 to 90 years. Each donor gave approximately 9.3 milliliters of peripheral blood, collected into EDTA-treated Vacutainer tubes. PBMCs were isolated by Ficoll-Paque density-gradient centrifugation, with at least 6 million obtained per sample. Trizol reagent was used to extract total RNA from PBMCs, with at least 6 micrograms per sample. Naive CD45RAhigh/CD27high T cell percentages were measured by flow cytometry on a PBMC aliquot from every donor. To note about this clonotype: This clone's antigen is unknown. Base qualities are not provided; no much larger clone lies one nucleotide away.

The rearrangement combines TRBV5-1 with TRBJ2-1; TRBD2 is a possible D gene, resting on 6 matching bases. The TCR was taken from a woman aged 55-69 years in good health. Sequenced material: blood. The DNA sequence is given as TGCGCCAGCAGCCTCGGGACTGGGGGGTCCTACAATGAGCAGTTCTTC. This translates into CASSLGTGGSYNEQFF.